These T cell receptor beta chains were read from a single sample in a study of graft-versus-host responses after intestinal transplantation. Repertoires were generated with immunoSEQ multiplex PCR, while TCRdb's copy carries only in-frame clones and drops some. Of roughly 77,000 clones listed, roughly 90% are singletons. Antigens for these TCRs are unknown. Material: unstimulated CD8+ T cells sorted from spleen or lymph node cells, obtained before intestinal transplant. These receptors originate from a human donor who received an intestinal transplant. The CDR3 runs from the conserved cysteine through the conserved F or W. Fields, in order: clone size, D gene, J gene, V gene, CDR3 protein. A D gene is named only where the DNA matches it firmly. The size of a clone is reported for some rows only, either as once, few or many, or as a class for expanded clones.

-,-,TRBJ1-1,TRBV18,CASSPPGYTENTEAFF
-,TRBD1,TRBJ1-2,TRBV27,CASSYSGTGSNYGYTF
once,-,TRBJ2-7,TRBV13,CASSTGSRVSEQYF
-,-,TRBJ1-1,TRBV9,CASSPSGGNTEAFF
-,TRBD2,TRBJ2-1,TRBV6-6,CASSPSGGEQFF
few,TRBD1,TRBJ2-7,TRBV7-8,CASRMGAGGLYEQYF
few,TRBD1,TRBJ1-4,TRBV15,CATSSGQGADEKLFF
-,TRBD2,TRBJ2-3,TRBV2,CASSEEIAGGTTDTQYF
-,-,TRBJ2-7,TRBV7-2,CASSFSYLTENEQYF
-,-,TRBJ2-7,TRBV11-3,CASSEQGGREQYF
-,TRBD1,TRBJ2-7,TRBV10-2,CASSEGQGVQYF
-,-,TRBJ1-2,TRBV9,CASSVDRTFSYGYTF
-,-,TRBJ2-5,TRBV25-1,CASSAPPRETQYF
-,-,TRBJ1-1,TRBV5-1,CASSLGGGIAFF
-,-,TRBJ1-5,TRBV19,CASQKRGQPQHF
-,TRBD1,TRBJ2-3,TRBV27,CASSLKGARGDTQYF
once,-,TRBJ2-3,TRBV11-2,CASSFRDTLSAQYF
-,-,TRBJ1-1,TRBV9,CASSVGSGGTEAFF
-,-,TRBJ2-1,TRBV28,CASSFEQGVYEQFF
-,TRBD2,TRBJ2-3,TRBV6-4,CASSERETDTQYF
-,TRBD1,TRBJ2-1,TRBV5-1,CASSFLPDRVYNEQFF
-,-,TRBJ2-2,TRBV28,CASSLILRDTGELFF
-,-,TRBJ1-2,TRBV25-1,CASSEYGGSEGYTF
-,TRBD1,TRBJ2-7,TRBV28,CASSRVMAGGSGEQYF
-,-,TRBJ2-5,TRBV27,CASGFTVRGETQYF
-,-,TRBJ1-2,TRBV7-8,CASSPTAYGYTF
-,TRBD1,TRBJ2-7,TRBV6-1,CASSGTVLPYEQYF